A selection of T cell receptor beta chains follows, all from one sample in a study of blood T cell repertoires in COVID-19. Assay: immunoSEQ multiplex PCR; the TCRdb copy retains only in-frame clones and omits some. The sample carries about 350,000 clones, approximately 84% recorded once. Sequenced input: PBMCs or T cells enriched from blood (not recorded which). The source of these receptors is a woman in her thirties who had recovered from COVID-19. CDR3s include the opening cysteine and the closing phenylalanine or tryptophan. The order of the fields is D gene, V gene, J gene, CDR3 length, clone size, CDR3 DNA, CDR3 protein. D genes are given only for firm matches. Part of the rows lack a size; the others show once, few, many or a class for expanded clones.

d_gene: -; v_gene: TRBV19; j_gene: TRBJ2-7; len: 14; abundance: -; CDR3nt: TGTGCCAGTAGCCCTCAGGGACTGTCCTACGAGCAGTACTTC; CDR3aa: CASSPQGLSYEQYF
d_gene: TRBD1; v_gene: TRBV7-9; j_gene: TRBJ2-3; len: 15; abundance: -; CDR3nt: TGTGCCAGCAGCTTACAAAGGGGGCAGACAGATACGCAGTATTTT; CDR3aa: CASSLQRGQTDTQYF
d_gene: -; v_gene: TRBV13; j_gene: TRBJ2-1; len: 14; abundance: few; CDR3nt: TGTGCCAGCAGTGCGGGGGCCGAAACCCGTGAGCAGTTCTTC; CDR3aa: CASSAGAETREQFF
d_gene: -; v_gene: TRBV5-1; j_gene: TRBJ2-7; len: 15; abundance: -; CDR3nt: TGCGCCAGCAGCTTGGCCCAGGGGTCGAGGTACGAGCAGTACTTC; CDR3aa: CASSLAQGSRYEQYF
d_gene: -; v_gene: TRBV7-8; j_gene: TRBJ1-1; len: 15; abundance: once; CDR3nt: TGTGCCAGCAGCTTAGTACAGGGATGGAACACTGAAGCTTTCTTT; CDR3aa: CASSLVQGWNTEAFF
d_gene: TRBD1; v_gene: TRBV10-3; j_gene: TRBJ1-5; len: 15; abundance: -; CDR3nt: TGTGCCATCAGTGCGGCCGGGACAGAAGGTCAGCCCCAGCATTTT; CDR3aa: CAISAAGTEGQPQHF
d_gene: -; v_gene: TRBV28; j_gene: TRBJ1-1; len: 12; abundance: -; CDR3nt: TGTGCCTACTCTCAGAGGGTGGGTGAAGCTTTCTTT; CDR3aa: CAYSQRVGEAFF
d_gene: -; v_gene: TRBV21-1; j_gene: TRBJ2-3; len: 15; abundance: -; CDR3nt: TGTGCCAGCAGCAACGTCCAGGGGCCCACAGATACGCAGTATTTT; CDR3aa: CASSNVQGPTDTQYF
d_gene: -; v_gene: TRBV28; j_gene: TRBJ1-1; len: 16; abundance: -; CDR3nt: TGTGCCAGCAGTTTAGCAGGACAGACGATGAACACTGAAGCTTTCTTT; CDR3aa: CASSLAGQTMNTEAFF
d_gene: TRBD1; v_gene: TRBV4-3; j_gene: TRBJ1-1; len: 16; abundance: -; CDR3nt: TGCGCCAGCAGCCAAGATTACGGGACAGGGACCACTGAAGCTTTCTTT; CDR3aa: CASSQDYGTGTTEAFF
d_gene: TRBD1; v_gene: TRBV25-1; j_gene: TRBJ1-5; len: 16; abundance: once; CDR3nt: TGTGCCAGCAGTGATACGAGGACAGGGATGAATCAGCCCCAGCATTTT; CDR3aa: CASSDTRTGMNQPQHF
d_gene: -; v_gene: TRBV6-1; j_gene: TRBJ2-7; len: 14; abundance: -; CDR3nt: TGTGCCAGCAGTGAACAGGGGCCCACCTACGAGCAGTACTTC; CDR3aa: CASSEQGPTYEQYF
d_gene: -; v_gene: TRBV29-1; j_gene: TRBJ1-2; len: 11; abundance: -; CDR3nt: TGCAGCGTTGATATCGAAGCTGGCTACACCTTC; CDR3aa: CSVDIEAGYTF
d_gene: -; v_gene: TRBV5-1; j_gene: TRBJ2-3; len: 12; abundance: -; CDR3nt: TGCGCCAGCAGCCTAGACACAGATACGCAGTATTTT; CDR3aa: CASSLDTDTQYF
d_gene: -; v_gene: TRBV7-9; j_gene: TRBJ2-3; len: 14; abundance: -; CDR3nt: TGTGCCAGCAGCTTACGGGCAGGGCCCGATACGCAGTATTTT; CDR3aa: CASSLRAGPDTQYF
d_gene: -; v_gene: TRBV28; j_gene: TRBJ2-1; len: 14; abundance: -; CDR3nt: TGTGCCAGCAGCTTATTCCAGGGGAAATATGAGCAGTTCTTC; CDR3aa: CASSLFQGKYEQFF
d_gene: -; v_gene: TRBV27; j_gene: TRBJ1-1; len: 14; abundance: -; CDR3nt: TGTGCCAGCAAAATGTGGGAGGGGGAGACTGAAGCTTTCTTT; CDR3aa: CASKMWEGETEAFF
d_gene: -; v_gene: TRBV6-5; j_gene: TRBJ2-2; len: 15; abundance: -; CDR3nt: TGTGCCAGCAGAGAGAACAGAAAGAACACCGGGGAGCTGTTTTTT; CDR3aa: CASRENRKNTGELFF
d_gene: -; v_gene: TRBV28; j_gene: TRBJ2-1; len: 16; abundance: -; CDR3nt: TGTGCCAGCAGTTCCCTTGGCGGGGTTAACTACAATGAGCAGTTCTTC; CDR3aa: CASSSLGGVNYNEQFF
d_gene: TRBD1; v_gene: TRBV28; j_gene: TRBJ1-6; len: 14; abundance: -; CDR3nt: TGTGCCAGCAGTTTACAGGGGGCGCACTCACCCCTCCACTTT; CDR3aa: CASSLQGAHSPLHF
d_gene: -; v_gene: TRBV29-1; j_gene: TRBJ2-2; len: 14; abundance: -; CDR3nt: TGCAGCGTTGAGGCAGGGCCGGGTCCCGGGGAGCTGTTTTTT; CDR3aa: CSVEAGPGPGELFF
d_gene: TRBD1; v_gene: TRBV7-8; j_gene: TRBJ1-1; len: 17; abundance: -; CDR3nt: TGTGCCAGCAGCGGCTGGACAGGGGTTATGTCCTACACTGAAGCTTTCTTT; CDR3aa: CASSGWTGVMSYTEAFF
d_gene: -; v_gene: TRBV19; j_gene: TRBJ2-3; len: 14; abundance: -; CDR3nt: TGTGCCAGTAGGGAGGGATGGGGGACAGATACGCAGTATTTT; CDR3aa: CASREGWGTDTQYF
d_gene: -; v_gene: TRBV5-1; j_gene: TRBJ1-2; len: 15; abundance: -; CDR3nt: TGCGCCAGCAGTCCAGGCCCGACAGCTGTGGGCGGCTACACCTTC; CDR3aa: CASSPGPTAVGGYTF
d_gene: -; v_gene: TRBV5-6; j_gene: TRBJ2-4; len: 15; abundance: -; CDR3nt: TGTGCCAGCAGCGAGATTACGGGAATAAAGAACATTCAGTACTTC; CDR3aa: CASSEITGIKNIQYF
d_gene: TRBD1; v_gene: TRBV5-1; j_gene: TRBJ2-7; len: 14; abundance: -; CDR3nt: TGCGCCAGCAGCTTATCGACAGGGGCCTACGAGCAGTACTTC; CDR3aa: CASSLSTGAYEQYF
d_gene: TRBD1; v_gene: TRBV6-2/TRBV6-3; j_gene: TRBJ1-5; len: 15; abundance: -; CDR3nt: TGTGCCAGCAGCGATGACAGGGTAGATGGTCAGCCCCAGCATTTT; CDR3aa: CASSDDRVDGQPQHF
d_gene: TRBD1; v_gene: TRBV7-9; j_gene: TRBJ1-2; len: 18; abundance: -; CDR3nt: TGTGCCAGCAGCCCCCACCATAGAACAGGGGAAGGGAACTATGGCTACACCTTC; CDR3aa: CASSPHHRTGEGNYGYTF
d_gene: TRBD1; v_gene: TRBV29-1; j_gene: TRBJ2-7; len: 13; abundance: -; CDR3nt: TGCAGCGTTAGACAGGGGGCTTCCTACGAGCAGTACTTC; CDR3aa: CSVRQGASYEQYF
d_gene: -; v_gene: TRBV19; j_gene: TRBJ1-6; len: 12; abundance: -; CDR3nt: TGTGCCAGTAGTCCCCCAGATTCACCCCTCCACTTT; CDR3aa: CASSPPDSPLHF
d_gene: -; v_gene: TRBV19; j_gene: TRBJ2-7; len: 14; abundance: few; CDR3nt: TGTGCCAGTAGTATAAGGGACATCTCCTACGAGCAGTACTTC; CDR3aa: CASSIRDISYEQYF
d_gene: TRBD1; v_gene: TRBV9; j_gene: TRBJ1-2; len: 15; abundance: -; CDR3nt: TGTGCCAGCAGTGTCTGGACAGGATCCTTGAGTGACTACACCTTC; CDR3aa: CASSVWTGSLSDYTF
d_gene: TRBD1; v_gene: TRBV5-1; j_gene: TRBJ2-7; len: 16; abundance: -; CDR3nt: TGCGCCAGCAGCCCCGGACAGGGGCCTTTTGGCTACGAGCAGTACTTC; CDR3aa: CASSPGQGPFGYEQYF
d_gene: -; v_gene: TRBV4-3; j_gene: TRBJ2-7; len: 15; abundance: -; CDR3nt: TGCGCCAGCAGCCAAGATATCGGGCCGGGAGTGGAGCAGTACTTC; CDR3aa: CASSQDIGPGVEQYF
d_gene: TRBD2; v_gene: TRBV4-1; j_gene: TRBJ2-7; len: 17; abundance: -; CDR3nt: TGCGCCAGCAGCCAAGGGGAGAGCGGGACCCGAACCTACGAGCAGTACTTC; CDR3aa: CASSQGESGTRTYEQYF
d_gene: -; v_gene: TRBV19; j_gene: TRBJ1-5; len: 14; abundance: -; CDR3nt: TGTGCCAGTAGTCTAACAGGTCCCAATCAGCCCCAGCATTTT; CDR3aa: CASSLTGPNQPQHF
d_gene: TRBD1; v_gene: TRBV5-4; j_gene: TRBJ1-2; len: 13; abundance: -; CDR3nt: TGTGCCAGCAGCCGGACAGGGGGTGGGGGCTACACCTTC; CDR3aa: CASSRTGGGGYTF
d_gene: TRBD1; v_gene: TRBV27; j_gene: TRBJ1-5; len: 15; abundance: once; CDR3nt: TGTGCCAGCAGTTTTGGGGGACAGGACAATCAGCCCCAGCATTTT; CDR3aa: CASSFGGQDNQPQHF
d_gene: -; v_gene: TRBV21-1; j_gene: TRBJ2-3; len: 16; abundance: -; CDR3nt: TGTGCCACCCTAGCGCGGACGACAAAAGGCACAGATACGCAGTATTTT; CDR3aa: CATLARTTKGTDTQYF
d_gene: -; v_gene: TRBV1; j_gene: TRBJ1-3; len: 16; abundance: -; CDR3nt: TGCACCAGCAGCCACCCTCCAGGGTTAGGTGGAAACACCATATATTTT; CDR3aa: CTSSHPPGLGGNTIYF
d_gene: TRBD2; v_gene: TRBV19; j_gene: TRBJ2-1; len: 15; abundance: -; CDR3nt: TGTGCCAGTAGCCTTCGGACTAGCGGGTTAGACGAGCAGTTCTTC; CDR3aa: CASSLRTSGLDEQFF
d_gene: -; v_gene: TRBV19; j_gene: TRBJ2-5; len: 14; abundance: -; CDR3nt: TGTGCCAGTAGCGAAACAGGGAACGGGGAGACCCAGTACTTC; CDR3aa: CASSETGNGETQYF
d_gene: -; v_gene: TRBV29-1; j_gene: TRBJ1-1; len: 13; abundance: -; CDR3nt: TGCAGCGTTGTACGGACAGTTAACACTGAAGCTTTCTTT; CDR3aa: CSVVRTVNTEAFF
d_gene: -; v_gene: TRBV5-1; j_gene: TRBJ1-1; len: 14; abundance: -; CDR3nt: TGCGCCAGCAGCTTGGACGGGGGGTATGGTGAAGCTTTCTTT; CDR3aa: CASSLDGGYGEAFF
d_gene: TRBD2; v_gene: TRBV7-9; j_gene: TRBJ2-1; len: 13; abundance: -; CDR3nt: TGTGCCAGCAGCGGGGGGGTGTACAATGAGCAGTTCTTC; CDR3aa: CASSGGVYNEQFF
d_gene: TRBD1; v_gene: TRBV5-4; j_gene: TRBJ1-4; len: 15; abundance: -; CDR3nt: TGTGCCAGCACCACGAAAGGGCAGGGGGATGAAAAACTGTTTTTT; CDR3aa: CASTTKGQGDEKLFF
d_gene: TRBD1; v_gene: TRBV6-5; j_gene: TRBJ1-6; len: 15; abundance: -; CDR3nt: TGTGCCACCAGGTCAGAAGACAGGGGAAACTCACCCCTCCACTTT; CDR3aa: CATRSEDRGNSPLHF
d_gene: -; v_gene: TRBV7-8; j_gene: TRBJ2-5; len: 15; abundance: -; CDR3nt: TGTGCCAGCAGCTGGGACTTACGGCGAGAAGAGACCCAGTACTTC; CDR3aa: CASSWDLRREETQYF
d_gene: TRBD2; v_gene: TRBV9; j_gene: TRBJ2-1; len: 15; abundance: -; CDR3nt: TGTGCCAGCAGCGTGTGGACTAGCGAGCAGGGTGAGCAGTTCTTC; CDR3aa: CASSVWTSEQGEQFF
d_gene: TRBD1; v_gene: TRBV28; j_gene: TRBJ1-4; len: 15; abundance: -; CDR3nt: TGTGCCAGCAGTTCCCCGACAGGGAGAGGCGAAAAACTGTTTTTT; CDR3aa: CASSSPTGRGEKLFF
d_gene: -; v_gene: TRBV9; j_gene: TRBJ2-7; len: 13; abundance: few; CDR3nt: TGTGCCAGCAGCCCCGACTCCCACTCTAAGCAGTACTTC; CDR3aa: CASSPDSHSKQYF